This record covers a single TCR beta chain. Its antigen remains unidentified. No much larger clone exists at a distance of one base, and base qualities are not known. This specimen comes from a study of shared clonotypes between healthy human individuals (dated by TCRdb to the early 2020s). Looking at the study overall: Three men and a couple of women, aged 18 to 49 years, made up the cohort. Different laboratories and diverse techniques were used to prepare libraries and sequence TCR repertoires, to increase sequencing depth and limit assay-specific biases. To estimate repertoire size and how much clonotypes are shared between individuals, the study performed deep sequencing of blood TCR repertoires from roughly five healthy adults. Per donor, three plates each were used for CD4 naive and CD4 memory, two for CD8 naive, and one for CD8 memory. Between about 0.9 and 9 billion PBMCs per donor were obtained by leukapheresis.

Healthy HIV-negative adults with no recently reported acute infections or vaccinations were included as donors. Every donor was a Caucasian adult residing in Nashville, Tennessee, USA. CD4+ T cells were enriched through magnetic negative selection, after which naive cells were positively selected on CD45RA and the remaining negative fraction served as the memory subset. Blood was collected by leukapheresis, and PBMCs were isolated by Ficoll-Histopaque density gradient centrifugation and then cryopreserved in liquid nitrogen vapor phase. Analytical flow cytometry was used to check the purity and quantity of every magnetically sorted T cell population. Genomic DNA was isolated from each sorted fraction and quantified by UV absorbance on a Nanodrop 2000c. Using the deep immunoSEQ assay, multiplex PCR amplified TCR CDR3 regions from genomic DNA. For each cell subset, the extracted genomic DNA was distributed evenly across all wells of several immunoSEQ 96-well plates, and each plate served as one replicate. For sorted subsets, each replicate PCR was loaded with roughly 200 ng genomic DNA, equivalent to 25,000 to 35,000 T cell genomes. Purified libraries were measured with a Qubit 3.0 fluorometer, size-checked on a Bioanalyzer 2100, and measured again with the KAPA Library Quantification kit. Every immunoSEQ 96-well plate was sequenced on a dedicated single-read 150-cycle Illumina NextSeq 550 flow cell. In the paper's pipeline: The immunoSEQ output contained only junctional sequences without quality scores, so filtering could not match that applied to full-length reads. Sequences were annotated with PyIR, a Python wrapper for IgBLAST v1.9, using IMGT germline references to assign V/J genes and CDR3. Any read was removed if the V/J assignment was weak (E-value above 1e-6), the CDR3 was missing, or the read contained stop codons, out-of-frame junctions, or ambiguous translated residues. V3J clonotypes were defined by identical inferred V gene, J gene, and CDR3 amino acid sequence. Percentage overlap between repertoires was computed as shared unique clonotypes divided by the size of the smaller repertoire. RTK rarefaction, the Chao1 estimator, and Recon v2.1 estimates of unobserved clonotypes were used to assess repertoire richness. For all TCRbeta clonotypes obtained by the gDNA method from a few donors, generation probabilities were computed with OLGA. TCRdb re-hosts the immuneACCESS table, in-frame sequences only. Its copies lack some clones; in the studies checked, an unresolved V gene accounts for under half of them, and the cause for the rest is not known. From that table come the V and J calls and clone size; the DNA was used to work out D and trimming. In this sample the table shows around 550,000 clones, 95% to 97% of which occur a single time. Approximately 0.062% of the sample belongs to the ten largest clones.

What the study reported, not specific to this receptor: The genetic and exposure-history diversity represented was limited by the small number of donors. Sampling was restricted to blood, and TCR repertoires in tissue are likely to differ from TCR repertoires in blood. Higher generation probabilities were observed for clonotypes shared by all four sorted-subset donors than for non-shared clonotypes. Based on pairwise subsampling, the degree of clonotype sharing among donors was expected to be affected by sequencing depth. When several donors were compared, the shared fraction of clonotypes was around 5% for naive CD4, 3.5% for naive CD8, roughly 2.5% for memory CD4, and roughly 0.4% for memory CD8. Even with the large sequencing depth, rarefaction of the sorted-subset datasets indicated that sequencing was incomplete. Larger estimated clonotype richness was generally found for naive subsets than for memory subsets.

The sequenced material came from naive CD4+ T cells sorted from blood. The meaning of the sample's cell subset or site label: CD45RA+ positively selected. The origin of this receptor is a woman aged 25 to 45 in good health.

CDR3 region: CASSPRTIFSFNEQFF. The DNA reads as follows: TGTGCCAGCAGCCCCAGGACAATTTTCTCTTTCAATGAGCAGTTCTTC. The chain is assembled from TRBV5-8 and TRBJ2-1; TRBD1 might be the D gene, on 5 matching bases. For CDR1 and CDR2, the germline V gene lists SGHTS and YDEGEE. At the junction V is shortened by 4 bases and J by 6 bases, with 20 bases in between. CDR3 length: 16 amino acids, cysteine to phenylalanine. Only CDR3 DNA is held: 48 bases, read in frame from base 1.